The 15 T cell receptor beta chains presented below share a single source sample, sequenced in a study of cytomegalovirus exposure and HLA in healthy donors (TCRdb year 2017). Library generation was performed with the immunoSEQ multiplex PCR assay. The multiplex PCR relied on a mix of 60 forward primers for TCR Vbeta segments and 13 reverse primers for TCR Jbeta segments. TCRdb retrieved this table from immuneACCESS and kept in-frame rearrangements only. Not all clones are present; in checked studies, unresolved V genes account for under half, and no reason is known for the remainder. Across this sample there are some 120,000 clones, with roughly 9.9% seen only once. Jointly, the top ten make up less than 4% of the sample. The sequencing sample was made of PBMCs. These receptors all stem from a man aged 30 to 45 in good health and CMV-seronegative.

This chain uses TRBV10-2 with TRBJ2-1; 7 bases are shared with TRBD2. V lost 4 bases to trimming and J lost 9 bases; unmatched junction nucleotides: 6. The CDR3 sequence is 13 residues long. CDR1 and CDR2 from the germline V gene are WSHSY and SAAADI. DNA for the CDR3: TGCGCCAGCAGTGGGATGGGGGGGAGTGAGCAGTTCTTC. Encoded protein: CASSGMGGSEQFF.

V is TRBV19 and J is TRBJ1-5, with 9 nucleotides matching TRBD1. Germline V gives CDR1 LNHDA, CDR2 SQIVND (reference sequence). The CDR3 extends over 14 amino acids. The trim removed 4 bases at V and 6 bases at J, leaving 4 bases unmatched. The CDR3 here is CASSRQGGGQPQHF. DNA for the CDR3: TGTGCCAGTAGTAGACAGGGGGGAGGTCAGCCCCAGCATTTT.

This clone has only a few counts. The CDR3 is CASKYLPGLAGVVPSYNEQFF. Here the CDR3 DNA reads TGTGCCTCCAAATACCTACCGGGACTAGCGGGAGTAGTCCCTTCCTACAATGAGCAGTTCTTC. V gene TRBV30 combines with J gene TRBJ2-1; TRBD2 matches at 14 bases. This CDR3 comprises 21 residues. With V trimmed by 7 bases and J by 1 base, 21 bases remained unmatched. CDR1 and CDR2 (germline): GTSNPN, SVGIG (reference sequence).

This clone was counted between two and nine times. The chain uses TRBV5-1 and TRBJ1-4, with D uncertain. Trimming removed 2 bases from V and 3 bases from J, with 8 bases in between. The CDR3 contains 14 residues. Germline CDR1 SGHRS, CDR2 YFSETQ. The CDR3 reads CASSFSQSNEKLFF. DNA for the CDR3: TGCGCCAGCAGCTTTTCCCAGTCTAATGAAAAACTGTTTTTT.

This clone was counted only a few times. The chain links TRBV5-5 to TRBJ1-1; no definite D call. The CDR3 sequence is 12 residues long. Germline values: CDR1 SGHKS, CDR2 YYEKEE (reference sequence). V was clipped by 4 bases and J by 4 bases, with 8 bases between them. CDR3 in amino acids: CASSREVTEAFF. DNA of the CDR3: TGTGCCAGCAGCCGCGAGGTCACTGAAGCTTTCTTT.

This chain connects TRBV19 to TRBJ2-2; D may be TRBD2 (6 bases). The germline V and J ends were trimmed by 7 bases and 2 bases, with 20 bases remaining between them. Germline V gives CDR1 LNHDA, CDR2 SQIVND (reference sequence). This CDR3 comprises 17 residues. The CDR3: CASNTPSGRGNTGELFF. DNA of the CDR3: TGTGCCAGTAATACCCCCTCGGGGCGGGGAAACACCGGGGAGCTGTTTTTT.

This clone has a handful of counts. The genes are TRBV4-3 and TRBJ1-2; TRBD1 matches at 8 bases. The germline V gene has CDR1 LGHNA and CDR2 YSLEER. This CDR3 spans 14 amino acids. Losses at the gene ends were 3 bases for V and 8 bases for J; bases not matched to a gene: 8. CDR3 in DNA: TGCGCCAGCAGCCAGACGGGACAGGCCGGGGGCTACACCTTC. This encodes CASSQTGQAGGYTF.

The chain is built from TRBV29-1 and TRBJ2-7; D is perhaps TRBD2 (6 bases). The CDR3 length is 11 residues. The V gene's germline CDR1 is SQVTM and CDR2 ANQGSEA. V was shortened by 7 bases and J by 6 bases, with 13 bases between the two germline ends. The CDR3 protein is CSAVGGLEQYF. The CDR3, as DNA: TGCAGCGCCGTGGGGGGACTCGAGCAGTACTTC.

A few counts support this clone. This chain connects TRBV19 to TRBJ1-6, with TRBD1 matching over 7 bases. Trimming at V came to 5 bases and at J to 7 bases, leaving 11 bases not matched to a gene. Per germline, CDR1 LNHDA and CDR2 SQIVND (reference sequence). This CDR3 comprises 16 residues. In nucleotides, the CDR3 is TGTGCCAGTAGTGAAACTTCAGGGGGTTGGAATTCACCCCTCCACTTT. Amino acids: CASSETSGGWNSPLHF.

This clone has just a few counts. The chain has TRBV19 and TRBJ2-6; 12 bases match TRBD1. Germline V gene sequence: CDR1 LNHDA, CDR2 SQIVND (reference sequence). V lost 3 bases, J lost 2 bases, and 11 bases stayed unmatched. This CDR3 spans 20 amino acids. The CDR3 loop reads CASSMVPGQGAVAGANVLTF. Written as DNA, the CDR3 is TGTGCCAGTAGTATGGTCCCGGGACAGGGGGCAGTTGCTGGGGCCAACGTCCTGACTTTC.

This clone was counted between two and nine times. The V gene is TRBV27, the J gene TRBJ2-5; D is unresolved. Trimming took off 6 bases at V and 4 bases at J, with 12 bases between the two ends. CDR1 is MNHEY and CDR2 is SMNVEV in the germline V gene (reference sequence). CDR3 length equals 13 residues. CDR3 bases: TGTGCCAGCAGAGATCCGTCGCGAGAGACCCAGTACTTC. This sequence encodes CASRDPSRETQYF.

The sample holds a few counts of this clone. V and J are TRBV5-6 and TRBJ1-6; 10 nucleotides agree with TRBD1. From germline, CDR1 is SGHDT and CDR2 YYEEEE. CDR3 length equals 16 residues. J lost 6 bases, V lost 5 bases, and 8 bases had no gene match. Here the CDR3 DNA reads TGTGCCAGCAGACCCACGGGACAGGGGAGTAATTCACCCCTCCACTTT. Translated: CASRPTGQGSNSPLHF.

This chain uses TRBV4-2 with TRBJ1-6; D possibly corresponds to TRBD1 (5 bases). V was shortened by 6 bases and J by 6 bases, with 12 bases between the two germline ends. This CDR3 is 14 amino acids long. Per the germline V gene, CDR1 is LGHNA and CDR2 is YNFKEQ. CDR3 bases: TGTGCCAGCAGTCGTCCGGGACTTAATTCACCCCTCCACTTT. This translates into CASSRPGLNSPLHF.

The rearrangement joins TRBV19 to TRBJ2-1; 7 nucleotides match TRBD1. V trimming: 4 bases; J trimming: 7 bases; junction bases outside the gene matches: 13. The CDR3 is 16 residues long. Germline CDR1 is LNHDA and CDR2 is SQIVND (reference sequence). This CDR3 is CASSTPDRTLWNEQFF. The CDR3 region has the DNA TGTGCCAGTAGTACCCCGGACAGGACTTTGTGGAATGAGCAGTTCTTC.

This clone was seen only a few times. The DNA of the CDR3 is TGCAGCGTTGAGGGCCCGACTAGCGGGAGGAGTTCCCTCGAGCAGTACTTC. It encodes CSVEGPTSGRSSLEQYF. This chain connects TRBV29-1 to TRBJ2-7; 13 nucleotides agree with TRBD2. The CDR3 runs to 17 residues. Per germline, CDR1 SQVTM and CDR2 ANQGSEA. V dropped 3 bases and J dropped 6; count of bases not matched to a gene: 14.